This entry lists 28 T cell receptor beta chains sequenced from one sample in a study of metastatic and nonmetastatic thyroid tumors. Prior to thyroid surgery, none of the patients had received any treatment. TCRdb ran MiXCR on the PCR reads. The sample lists about 42,000 clones, 12% occurring once. The sequencing input was blood. All receptors derive from a male donor with papillary thyroid cancer or a benign thyroid nodule (not recorded which). Some clones in this sample may be carry-over from other donors' samples.

A word on this clone: This may be a read error, as it is one base from a much larger clone. The CDR3 here is CSVGWDLSPYEQYF. Written as DNA, the CDR3 is TGCAGCGTAGGGTGGGACCTCAGTCCCTACGAGCAGTACTTC. The rearrangement links TRBV29-1 to TRBJ2-7; D may correspond to TRBD1 or TRBD2 (5 bases each). The CDR3 loop spans 14 amino acids. Trimming left V 6 bases short and J 2 bases short, with 17 bases between. Looked up from germline, CDR1 is SQVTM and CDR2 is ANQGSEA.

This clone is categorized as medium-sized (0.01 to 0.1%). This chain joins TRBV6-1 and TRBJ2-2; D call uncertain. CDR3 length: 12 residues. V was trimmed by 5 bases and J by 2 bases, leaving 3 bases between them. From germline, CDR1 is MNHNS and CDR2 SASEGT. The CDR3 region has the DNA TGTGCCAGCAGTCCCAACACCGGGGAGCTGTTTTTT. Amino acids: CASSPNTGELFF.

The chain combines TRBV2 with TRBJ2-1, with D perhaps TRBD2 (5 bases). The CDR3 is 15 residues long. CDR1 and CDR2 (germline): SNHLY, FYNNEI. The ends were cut back, 9 bases at V and 2 bases at J, with 17 bases in the middle. The CDR3 DNA reads as TGTGCCAGTCTTCTCCTAGGAGGTGCCTACAATGAGCAGTTCTTC. It translates to CASLLLGGAYNEQFF.

This clone was counted only a few times. J is TRBJ2-2 and V is TRBV6-4; the match to TRBD2 covers 7 bases. The V and J ends lost 5 bases and 4 bases, in that order; junction bases with no gene match: 7. The CDR3 is 15 amino acids. Germline V CDR1 and CDR2: MRHNA, SNTAGT. CDR3: CASSQSGGTTGELFF. CDR3 sequence (DNA): TGTGCCAGCAGTCAATCGGGAGGTACCACCGGGGAGCTGTTTTTT.

The CDR3 reads CASSQDLSLGPDSGNTIYF. For the CDR3, the DNA is TGCGCCAGCAGCCAAGATCTGAGTTTGGGACCCGACTCTGGAAACACCATATATTTT. The gene calls are TRBV4-1 and TRBJ1-3, with TRBD1 as a possible D gene (5 bases). Germline loops: CDR1 MGHRA, CDR2 YSYEKL. V shed 0 bases and J shed 0 bases, with 18 bases lying between them. The length of the CDR3 is 19 residues.

The chain has TRBV19 and TRBJ1-4; TRBD1 matches 7 bases. The V and J ends lost 5 bases and 4 bases, in that order; junction bases with no gene match: 4. The CDR3 contains 14 residues. CDR1 is LNHDA, CDR2 SQIVND, per germline (reference sequence). CDR3 nucleotides: TGTGCCAGTAGTCCGACAGGGAGTAATGAAAAACTGTTTTTT. Translating it yields CASSPTGSNEKLFF. Drawing the rest from reference TRBV19 and TRBJ1-4, the complete variable domain is DGGITQSPKYLFRKEGQNVTLSCEQNLNHDAMYWYRQDPGQGLRLIYYSQIVNDFQKGDIAEGYSVSREKKESFPLTVTSAQKNPTAFYLCASSPTGSNEKLFFGSGTQLSVL.

In this sample, this clone turned up many times. This chain uses TRBV6-2 or TRBV6-3 with TRBJ2-7; 9 bases line up with TRBD2. Germline V gives CDR1 MNHEY, CDR2 SVGEGT. The junction had 1 base not matched to a gene; V was cut back by 0 bases and J by 1 base. The CDR3 runs to 15 residues. The CDR3 here is CASSYSTSGSYEQYF. CDR3 coding DNA: TGTGCCAGCAGTTACTCGACTAGCGGTTCCTACGAGCAGTACTTC.

This clone appeared many times. The chain recombines TRBV29-1 with TRBJ2-1; 7 bases line up with TRBD1. This CDR3 is 15 amino acids long. J lost 0 bases, V lost 4 bases, and 6 bases had no gene match. Germline assignment: CDR1 SQVTM and CDR2 ANQGSEA. CDR3 nucleotide sequence: TGCAGCGTTGTCCCAGGGGGTCACTCCTACAATGAGCAGTTCTTC. Translated, it gives CSVVPGGHSYNEQFF.

CDR3 nucleotide sequence: TGTGCCAGCAGGGGACAGGGGGCAACTAATGAAAAACTGTTTTTT. This gives the protein CASRGQGATNEKLFF. The chain recombines TRBV6-1 with TRBJ1-4; 11 bases are shared with TRBD1. The CDR3 contains 15 residues. Germline assignment: CDR1 MNHNS and CDR2 SASEGT. The V and J ends lost 6 bases and 0 bases, in that order; junction bases with no gene match: 0.

This clone appeared many times. This chain joins TRBV10-1 and TRBJ1-5, with 8 bases aligning to TRBD1. CDR1 WNHNN and CDR2 SYGVQD come from the germline V gene (reference sequence). With 5 bases clipped from V and 5 bases from J, the junction kept 2 bases outside the gene matches. This CDR3 comprises 13 residues. The CDR3 region has the DNA TGCGCCAGCAGTCCGACAGGGGATCAGCCCCAGCATTTT. As protein: CASSPTGDQPQHF.

About this clone: A much larger clone is a single base away; this may be a read error. The V call is TRBV4-3, the J call TRBJ2-7; 12 bases fit TRBD1. CDR1 and CDR2 (germline): LGHNA, YSLEER. The CDR3 covers 16 residues. CDR3 nucleotides: TGCGCCAACAGCCCCGAAAGTGGGACAGGGGGCAACGAGCAGTACTTC. Amino acids: CANSPESGTGGNEQYF.

This clone was seen many times. The CDR3 here is CSARDSTDGYTF. The CDR3 nucleotides read TGCAGTGCTAGAGATTCGACGGATGGCTACACCTTC. V is TRBV20-1 and J is TRBJ1-2, with D hard to call. From germline, CDR1 is DFQATT and CDR2 SNEGSKA (reference sequence). CDR3 length equals 12 residues. The V gene lost 0 bases and the J gene lost 6 bases, with 8 bases spanning the gap.

This clone was counted ten times or more. This chain joins TRBV5-1 and TRBJ1-2; no clear D gene. There are 17 residues in the CDR3. The germline gives CDR1 SGHRS, CDR2 YFSETQ. The V end lost 5 bases, the J end lost 0 bases, and 20 bases lay between the germline ends. The CDR3 spells CASSYNAGRVANYGYTF. The CDR3 DNA is TGCGCCAGCAGTTATAACGCCGGACGGGTAGCTAACTATGGCTACACCTTC.

This clone has at least ten counts. The genes are TRBV10-3 and TRBJ2-1; TRBD2 matches at 9 bases. The CDR3 is 15 residues long. Trimming removed 8 bases from V and 5 bases from J; junction bases left unmatched: 10. Germline CDR1 and CDR2: ENHRY and SYGVKD. The CDR3 DNA reads TGTGCCATCGGAGGGGGTAGCGGGAGTAACAATGAGCAGTTCTTC. Translation: CAIGGGSGSNNEQFF.

This clone was counted many times. The chain uses TRBV20-1 and TRBJ2-1; 8 nucleotides agree with TRBD1. Germline V lookup: CDR1 DFQATT, CDR2 SNEGSKA (reference sequence). The V gene end was trimmed by 5 bases and the J gene end by 2 bases; junction bases not matched to a gene: 11. The length of the CDR3 is 16 residues. The CDR3 loop is CSALGQGKVAYNEQFF. The CDR3 DNA is TGCAGTGCTCTTGGACAGGGTAAAGTTGCCTACAATGAGCAGTTCTTC.

This clone was counted many times. The V and J genes are TRBV7-6 and TRBJ2-1; TRBD2 agrees at 8 bases. Germline loops: CDR1 SGHVS, CDR2 FNYEAQ. The length of the CDR3 is 11 residues. V trimming: 9 bases; J trimming: 6 bases; junction bases outside the gene matches: 1. The CDR3 here is CASSGVNEQFF. The CDR3, as DNA: TGTGCCAGTAGCGGGGTCAATGAGCAGTTCTTC.

This clone appeared many times. The V gene is TRBV9, the J gene TRBJ1-2, with D maybe TRBD1 (6 bases). This CDR3 region has 17 residues. CDR1 SGDLS and CDR2 YYNGEE come from the germline V gene. Trimming removed 0 bases at V and 0 bases at J, with 15 bases between. The CDR3 bases are TGTGCCAGCAGCGTAGGGGGGGGCCGAGGTACTAACTATGGCTACACCTTC. Translated, it gives CASSVGGGRGTNYGYTF.

This clone occurred many times. The rearrangement links TRBV5-6 to TRBJ1-2; D uncertain. With 3 bases removed from V and 4 bases from J, the gap between germline ends came to 13 bases. In germline, CDR1 is SGHDT, CDR2 YYEEEE. This CDR3 has 14 residues. The DNA of the CDR3 is TGTGCCAGCAGCTCGGTCGGGGAAATCTATGGCTACACCTTC. Translated: CASSSVGEIYGYTF.

The table lists this clone with many counts. This rearrangement joins TRBV28 to TRBJ2-2, with TRBD2 matching over 7 bases. This CDR3 contains 18 residues. Trimming took 1 base from V and 10 from J; bases not matched to a gene: 18. Germline values: CDR1 MDHEN, CDR2 SYDVKM. The CDR3 loop is CASSLYLQRSREGLELFF. The CDR3 region has the DNA TGTGCCAGCAGTTTATATCTCCAAAGAAGTAGGGAGGGCTTGGAGCTGTTTTTT. Combining the CDR3 with reference TRBV28 and TRBJ2-2 gives the whole variable domain DVKVTQSSRYLVKRTGEKVFLECVQDMDHENMFWYRQDPGLGLRLIYFSYDVKMKEKGDIPEGYSVSREKKERFSLILESASTNQTSMYLCASSLYLQRSREGLELFFGEGSRLTVL.

This clone appeared many times. This chain connects TRBV4-3 to TRBJ1-2, with a possible D match to TRBD1 (5 bases). The CDR3 is 14 amino acids. Germline loops: CDR1 LGHNA, CDR2 YSLEER. V lost 2 bases to trimming and J lost 2 bases, with 9 bases between them. Here the CDR3 DNA reads TGCGCCAGCAGCCAATACTCAGGGAACTATGGCTACACCTTC. Amino acid sequence: CASSQYSGNYGYTF.

This clone counts as medium-sized (0.01 to 0.1%). The CDR3 region has the DNA TGTGCCAGCACCCTGGGACAGACCTATGGCTACACCTTC. It encodes CASTLGQTYGYTF. This chain uses TRBV6-2 or TRBV6-3 with TRBJ1-2; 7 bases map to TRBD1. The germline CDR1 and CDR2 sequences are MNHEY and SVGEGT. The V and J ends lost 7 bases and 4 bases, in that order; junction bases with no gene match: 6. The CDR3 loop spans 13 amino acids.

In its sample, this clone was seen many times. The V and J genes are TRBV24-1 and TRBJ2-3; 15 bases map to TRBD2. The CDR3 covers 18 residues. CDR1 is KGHDR and CDR2 is SFDVKD in the germline V gene. V trimming: 4 bases; J trimming: 3 bases; junction bases outside the gene matches: 7. The CDR3 DNA follows: TGTGCCACCAGTGACACCTACGGGACTAGCGGGAGGACAGATACGCAGTATTTT. Translated, it gives CATSDTYGTSGRTDTQYF.

This rearrangement joins TRBV11-2 to TRBJ2-7; 7 bases are a match to TRBD1. CDR3 length: 15 amino acids. V lost 7 bases to trimming and J lost 4 bases; unmatched junction nucleotides: 13. CDR1 is SGHAT and CDR2 is FQNNGV in the germline V gene. In DNA, the CDR3 is TGTGCCAGCATCCCCTGGACAGGTGGTAGTTACGAGCAGTACTTC. It yields the protein CASIPWTGGSYEQYF.

This clone showed up many times. The V call is TRBV6-1, the J call TRBJ2-3; D unclear. V was trimmed by 2 bases and J by 2 bases, leaving 17 bases between them. Germline CDR1 is MNHNS and CDR2 is SASEGT. CDR3 length: 17 amino acids. The CDR3 is CASSELSVRTYTDTQYF. The CDR3 DNA sequence: TGTGCCAGCAGTGAATTGAGTGTGCGGACCTACACAGATACGCAGTATTTT.

The chain links TRBV7-2 to TRBJ2-7; 8 bases fit TRBD2. The CDR3 has 15 residues. The germline V gene encodes CDR1 SGHTA and CDR2 FQGNSA. V was pared by 5 bases and J by 6 bases, with 12 bases of the junction left unmatched. The CDR3 protein is CASSPSRVAGSEQYF. In DNA form, the CDR3 reads TGTGCCAGCAGCCCCAGCCGGGTAGCGGGGAGCGAGCAGTACTTC.

A note on this clone: A read error is possible here, since a much larger clone lies one base away. Other DNA sequences within the sample encode an identical CDR3. The chain carries TRBV3-1 and TRBJ2-7, with 9 nucleotides matching TRBD2. Losses at the gene ends were 4 bases for V and 7 bases for J; bases not matched to a gene: 5. CDR3 size: 13 residues. Germline lookup yields CDR1 LGHDT and CDR2 YNNKEL (reference sequence). CDR3 sequence reads: CASSPLLAGEQYF. The CDR3 coding sequence is TGTGCCAGCAGCCCATTACTAGCGGGTGAGCAGTACTTC.

This chain joins TRBV11-2 and TRBJ2-3; D possibly corresponds to TRBD2 (7 bases). Germline V gives CDR1 SGHAT, CDR2 FQNNGV. CDR3 length: 17 residues. V shed 4 bases and J shed 1 base, with 18 bases lying between them. As DNA, the CDR3 is TGTGCCAGCAGCTCCGAGGGGGGGGCGATGCGCACAGATACGCAGTATTTT. Encoded protein: CASSSEGGAMRTDTQYF.

This clone was recorded at least ten times. The rearrangement joins TRBV20-1 to TRBJ2-5; no firm D call. The CDR3 has 12 amino acids. Germline values: CDR1 DFQATT, CDR2 SNEGSKA (reference sequence). The CDR3 DNA reads TGCAGCCAGGAACGAGTCCAAGAGACCCAGTACTTC. This encodes CSQERVQETQYF.